Following are 17 T cell receptor beta chains from one sample sequenced in a study of read filtering for tumor transcriptome and immune sequencing. This library used approximately 370 ng RNA and molecular barcoded adaptors spanning alpha/delta and beta/gamma chains. TCRdb recomputed calls from the reads with MiXCR, one row per CDR3 protein. The repertoire includes around 41,000 distinct CDR3 sequences, 12% of them detected once, and about 30% sits in the top ten. The sample taken for sequencing was a population of CD138-negative cells sorted from bone marrow. The receptors were sampled from a donor at least 40 years old with multiple myeloma.

The table lists this clonotype with a few counts. This may be a read error: a much more frequent sequence differs by one nucleotide. J is TRBJ2-4 and V is TRBV5-1, with 7 bases aligning to TRBD1. From germline, CDR1 is SGHRS and CDR2 YFSETQ. The CDR3 totals 11 residues. CDR3 sequence (DNA): TGCGTCAGCAGTCAGGACAGGATTCAGTACTTC. This translates into CVSSQDRIQYF.

As concerns this clonotype: One base away lies a much larger clone, so this may be a sequencing read error. This CDR3 reads CASSLPSYGYTF. The CDR3 bases are TGTGCCAGCAGCCTCCCATCCTATGGCTACACCTTC. V and J are TRBV6-2 or TRBV6-3 and TRBJ1-2, with unresolved D. Germline CDR1 reads MNHEY; CDR2 reads SVGEGT. With 6 bases removed from V and 4 bases from J, the gap between germline ends came to 9 bases. This CDR3 contains 12 residues.

This clonotype has a count of ten or more. This chain joins TRBV14 and TRBJ2-1; 8 bases are shared with TRBD1. This CDR3 has 17 amino acids. Germline V CDR1 and CDR2: SGHDN, FVKESK. Unmatched junction bases numbered 14, after V lost 4 bases and J lost 6 bases. CDR3 nucleotides: TGTGCCAGCAGCCCGATCACGCCAGGGGGCCTTTTCAATGAGCAGTTCTTC. Protein: CASSPITPGGLFNEQFF.

This clonotype was detected many times. V usage is TRBV4-1 and J usage is TRBJ1-1, with a tentative D call TRBD1 (6 bases). V was cut by 2 bases and J by 4 bases, with 11 bases left in between. Germline lookup yields CDR1 MGHRA and CDR2 YSYEKL. The CDR3 covers 14 residues. CDR3 in amino acids: CASSQSQGSTEAFF. In DNA, the CDR3 is TGCGCCAGCAGCCAATCGCAGGGGTCCACTGAAGCTTTCTTT.

Ten or more counts support this clonotype. The chain has TRBV29-1 and TRBJ2-1; 11 positions agree with TRBD2. Per germline, CDR1 SQVTM and CDR2 ANQGSEA. Trimming took 5 bases from V and 9 from J; bases not matched to a gene: 6. The CDR3 spans 13 residues. The chain's CDR3 is CSVSSGGASEQFF. The CDR3 region has the DNA TGCAGCGTTAGTAGCGGGGGGGCGAGTGAGCAGTTCTTC.

This clonotype came up many times. This chain uses TRBV12-3 or TRBV12-4 with TRBJ2-2; D may match TRBD1 or TRBD2 (5 bases each). V dropped 6 bases and J dropped 6 bases, with 14 bases sitting between them. This CDR3 has 14 amino acids. This chain's CDR3 is CASRPGAGAGELFF. In DNA form, the CDR3 reads TGTGCCAGCAGGCCCGGGGCCGGGGCCGGGGAGCTGTTTTTT.

In this sample, this clonotype turned up a few times. The chain links TRBV29-1 to TRBJ2-1; the D gene is possibly TRBD2 (6 bases). V was trimmed by 0 bases and J by 6 bases, leaving 12 bases between them. The CDR3 runs to 14 residues. Germline assignment: CDR1 SQVTM and CDR2 ANQGSEA. The CDR3 DNA is TGCAGCGTTGAAGAGTGGCGGGGCAGCAATGAGCAGTTCTTC. It yields the protein CSVEEWRGSNEQFF.

This clonotype was recorded at least ten times. The chain recombines TRBV30 with TRBJ1-4; D unresolved. Deletions cut 1 base from V and 0 bases from J, with 9 bases between. The germline V gene has CDR1 GTSNPN and CDR2 SVGIG (reference sequence). This CDR3 contains 15 residues. The DNA of the CDR3 is TGTGCCTGGAGTGGGGTTTATGCAACTAATGAAAAACTGTTTTTT. Amino acids: CAWSGVYATNEKLFF.

This clonotype was seen many times. The chain employs TRBV20-1 and TRBJ2-2; D uncertain. Germline CDR1 reads DFQATT; CDR2 reads SNEGSKA (reference sequence). CDR3 size: 13 residues. The V end was cut by 3 bases, the J end by 5 bases, with 10 bases between. CDR3 sequence reads: CSASWWQTGELFF. CDR3 DNA: TGCAGTGCTAGTTGGTGGCAGACCGGGGAGCTGTTTTTT.

This clonotype was seen many times. The J gene is TRBJ2-2, the V gene TRBV11-2, with D tentatively TRBD1 or TRBD2 (5 bases each). V was clipped by 11 bases and J by 2 bases, with 12 bases between them. Germline CDR1 is SGHAT and CDR2 is FQNNGV. The CDR3 is 13 residues long. CDR3 DNA: TGTGCCTCGGGGTGGGGCAACACCGGGGAGCTGTTTTTT. Its translation: CASGWGNTGELFF.

This clonotype was counted ten times or more. The V gene is TRBV10-3, the J gene TRBJ2-3; 11 bases map to TRBD2. CDR1 and CDR2 from the germline V gene are ENHRY and SYGVKD. V shed 6 bases, J shed 4 bases, and the junction held 15 bases outside the gene matches. The CDR3 has 18 residues. The CDR3: CAIRPGLADTEWADTQYF. The CDR3 region has the DNA TGTGCCATCAGACCGGGACTAGCGGATACGGAGTGGGCAGATACGCAGTATTTT.

As to this clonotype: It may be a read error: a sequence one base away is much more abundant. The chain has TRBV11-2 and TRBJ1-1; D is possibly TRBD1 (5 bases). The length of the CDR3 is 18 residues. Germline V gene lookup returns CDR1 SGHAT and CDR2 FQNNGV. CDR3 nucleotide sequence: TGTGCCAGCAGCTTAAGTCAGCTTGCGCTGGGGGTTAGGACTGAAGCTTCCTTT. It specifies CASSLSQLALGVRTEASF.

This clonotype was observed at least ten times. The chain recombines TRBV27 with TRBJ1-2; D is unclear. V lost 6 bases and J lost 8, with 13 bases in between. In germline, CDR1 is MNHEY, CDR2 SMNVEV (reference sequence). The CDR3 is made up of 12 amino acids. For the CDR3, the DNA is TGTGCCAGCAGGGAGGTGTCTGGCGGCTACACCTTC. Its translation: CASREVSGGYTF.

Many counts were recorded for this clonotype. The chain uses TRBV7-9 and TRBJ2-3, with 8 bases matching TRBD1. The germline CDR1 and CDR2 sequences are SEHNR and FQNEAQ (reference sequence). V lost 6 bases, J lost 4 bases, and 6 bases stayed unmatched. This CDR3 contains 14 residues. The CDR3 coding sequence is TGTGCCAGCAGATCGACAGGGGTGGCAGATACGCAGTATTTT. Translation: CASRSTGVADTQYF.

Note on this clonotype: A read error may be the cause here, since a much bigger clone is one base away. The CDR3 DNA reads as TGTGCCAGCAGTGATGACCTAGAGCAGCTCTTC. This encodes CASSDDLEQLF. This rearrangement joins TRBV6-1 to TRBJ2-1; D remains unclear. This CDR3 spans 11 amino acids. Germline CDR1 reads MNHNS; CDR2 reads SASEGT.

In this sample, this clonotype turned up a few times. DNA of the CDR3: TGTGCCAGCTCACTAAATAGCGGCCTCACAGATACGCAGTATTTT. It yields the protein CASSLNSGLTDTQYF. The chain is built from TRBV18 and TRBJ2-3; tentatively, D is TRBD2 (6 bases). The CDR3 totals 15 residues. V shed 4 bases and J shed 2 bases, with 13 bases lying between them. Germline V gene lookup returns CDR1 KGHSH and CDR2 LQKENI.

The table lists this clonotype with a few counts. The V and J genes are TRBV3-1 and TRBJ2-2, with D tentatively TRBD1 (6 bases). The CDR3 has 16 residues. V gave up 2 bases and J gave up 4 bases, with 14 bases separating them. Germline CDR1 reads LGHDT; CDR2 reads YNNKEL (reference sequence). Here the CDR3 DNA reads TGTGCCAGCAGCCAACCGACAGGATCGAGCACCGGGGAGCTGTTTTTT. Protein: CASSQPTGSSTGELFF. Supplemented by reference TRBV3-1 and TRBJ2-2, the full variable domain reads DTAVSQTPKYLVTQMGNDKSIKCEQNLGHDTMYWYKQDSKKFLKIMFSYNNKELIINETVPNRFSPKSPDKAHLNLHINSLELGDSAVYFCASSQPTGSSTGELFFGEGSRLTVL.